The clone carrying this T cell receptor beta chain was observed a few times. The sample originates from a study of control samples from healthy donors and cancer patients. Profiled with immunoSEQ multiplex PCR; TCRdb holds only in-frame clones, not every one. The sample shows some 70,000 clones, about four fifths of them seen only once. The CDR3 runs to 11 residues. Trimming left V 1 base short and J 2 bases short, with 2 bases between. Germline V gene data show CDR1 as SQVTM and CDR2 as ANQGSEA. This TCR came from a woman aged 50 to 60 with lung cancer. This chain uses TRBV29-1 with TRBJ1-2; D unresolved. The sample taken for sequencing was PBMCs. The CDR3 sequence: CSVEGNYGYTF. The CDR3 DNA is TGCAGCGTTGAAGGGAACTATGGCTACACCTTC.